These 7 T cell receptor beta chains originate from one sample sequenced in a study of T cells in Graves' hyperthyroidism and ophthalmopathy. What was amplified from RNA transcripts were TCR beta CDR3 regions. The study used the HTBI primer set for a first-round RT-PCR of the TCR CDR3. TCRdb recomputed calls from the multiplex PCR reads with MiXCR, one row per CDR3 protein. The sample has approximately 430,000 distinct CDR3 sequences, approximately 14% seen once. The specimen sequenced was blood. The receptors shown here come from a woman younger than 35 with Graves' hyperthyroidism.

Only a few counts were recorded for this clonotype. A read error may explain this, as a much larger clone is one base away. This is likely a read error, given that the CDR3 carries no conserved phenylalanine or tryptophan at its end. The chain recombines TRBV12-3 or TRBV12-4 with TRBJ1-1; D is unclear. The ends were cut back, 6 bases at V and 1 base at J, with 3 bases in the middle. This CDR3 has 11 amino acids. The CDR3 nucleotides read TGTGCCAGCAGGGAGAACACTGAAGCTTTCCTT. It encodes CASRENTEAFL.

In this sample, this clonotype turned up many times. The chain uses TRBV9 and TRBJ2-1, with TRBD2 matching over 8 bases. V was pared by 3 bases and J by 2 bases, with 4 bases of the junction left unmatched. The CDR3 consists of 15 residues. Germline CDR1 and CDR2: SGDLS and YYNGEE. CDR3 DNA sequence: TGTGCCAGCAGCGCGAGCGGGAGCCCCTACAATGAGCAGTTCTTC. This gives the protein CASSASGSPYNEQFF.

This clonotype came up many times. This CDR3 reads CASSSPRLAEQFF. The DNA of the CDR3 is TGTGCCAGCAGCTCACCCCGGCTAGCGGAGCAGTTCTTC. This chain connects TRBV11-2 to TRBJ2-1; a weak D match, TRBD2 (6 bases). Between the trimmed V and J ends, which lost 4 bases and 10 bases, there was a span of 14 bases. CDR3 length: 13 residues. The germline CDR1 and CDR2 sequences are SGHAT and FQNNGV. The variable domain in full, with the rest retrieved from reference TRBV11-2 and TRBJ2-1, is EAGVAQSPRYKIIEKRQSVAFWCNPISGHATLYWYQQILGQGPKLLIQFQNNGVVDDSQLPKDRFSAERLKGVDSTLKIQPAKLEDSAVYLCASSSPRLAEQFFGPGTRLTVL.

The V and J genes are TRBV28 and TRBJ1-5; D not certain. The CDR3 runs 17 residues. Germline CDR1 reads MDHEN; CDR2 reads SYDVKM. V was shortened by 5 bases and J by 0 bases, with 17 bases between the two germline ends. The CDR3 DNA reads TGTGCCAGCAGTGCCTGGGCTCAAGTTCCTAGCAATCAGCCCCAGCATTTT. Translation: CASSAWAQVPSNQPQHF.

This clonotype was recorded a few times. The chain uses TRBV19 and TRBJ1-5; the match to TRBD1 covers 7 bases. The CDR3 is 15 residues long. In germline, CDR1 is LNHDA, CDR2 SQIVND (reference sequence). V was clipped by 5 bases and J by 2 bases; unmatched bases: 6. The CDR3 DNA reads as TGTGCCAGTAGTTTCTCAGGGGGTGGCAATCAGCCCCAGCATTTT. It specifies CASSFSGGGNQPQHF.

The chain is built from TRBV7-3 and TRBJ2-3; D possibly matches TRBD1 or TRBD2 (5 bases each). The CDR3 extends over 14 amino acids. With 5 bases removed from V and 4 bases from J, the gap between germline ends came to 13 bases. The germline gives CDR1 SGHTA, CDR2 FQGTGA. The CDR3 sequence: CASSETGPPDTQYF. CDR3 coding DNA: TGTGCCAGCAGCGAGACGGGACCCCCAGATACGCAGTATTTT.

The chain employs TRBV7-9 and TRBJ1-6, with D perhaps matching TRBD1 (6 bases). The CDR3 is 15 residues long. The V end was cut by 1 base, the J end by 10 bases, with 14 bases between. Germline V gene sequence: CDR1 SEHNR, CDR2 FQNEAQ (reference sequence). CDR3 DNA sequence: TGTGCCAGCAGCTTAGTGGGGGGGCGGAGGTCACCCCTCCACTTT. It codes for CASSLVGGRRSPLHF.